The next 32 T cell receptor beta chains were all read from a single sample in a study of type 1 and type 2 diabetes patients. Genomic DNA was the PCR template. The TCR beta CDR3 region was amplified using 30 forward and 13 reverse primers. TCRdb re-called the multiplex PCR reads with MiXCR, one entry per CDR3 protein. Among 250,000 to 300,000 distinct CDR3 sequences listed, roughly 48% were seen once. Sequencing was carried out using peripheral blood mononuclear cells (PBMCs). The receptors were sampled from a man between 18 and 35 years old with type 2 diabetes.

The chain employs TRBV2 and TRBJ2-3; 7 bases map to TRBD1. Germline CDR1 and CDR2: SNHLY and FYNNEI. With V trimmed by 5 bases and J by 3 bases, 8 bases remained unmatched. The CDR3 is 15 amino acids. As DNA, the CDR3 is TGTGCCAGCAGTTTAGGGGACAGCCGTACAGATACGCAGTATTTT. This sequence encodes CASSLGDSRTDTQYF.

V usage is TRBV19 and J usage is TRBJ1-1; D might be TRBD1 (5 bases). Germline V gives CDR1 LNHDA, CDR2 SQIVND (reference sequence). This CDR3 is 15 amino acids long. V dropped 5 bases and J dropped 5 bases, with 18 bases sitting between them. The CDR3 DNA sequence: TGTGCCAGTAGTCCGACGGGGGGATCCGGGACTGAAGCTTTCTTT. Amino acid sequence: CASSPTGGSGTEAFF.

The table lists this clonotype with a few counts. V and J are TRBV10-1 and TRBJ2-1; D is tentatively TRBD1 or TRBD2 (5 bases each). This CDR3 has 13 amino acids. The germline V and J ends were trimmed by 5 bases and 8 bases, with 13 bases remaining between them. CDR1 is WNHNN and CDR2 is SYGVQD in the germline V gene (reference sequence). The CDR3 DNA reads TGCGCCAGCAGTAAGTGGGGGTCCGATGAGCAGTTCTTC. Protein: CASSKWGSDEQFF.

This chain uses TRBV20-1 with TRBJ1-6; D is undetermined. With 0 bases removed from V and 11 bases from J, the gap between germline ends came to 20 bases. The CDR3 length is 16 residues. CDR1 and CDR2 from the germline V gene are DFQATT and SNEGSKA (reference sequence). CDR3 region: CSAREGIGRLNPPLHF. CDR3 DNA: TGCAGTGCTAGAGAGGGGATCGGTAGGTTAAATCCACCCCTCCACTTT.

This sequence joins TRBV11-2 and TRBJ2-1; TRBD1 might be the D (6 bases). The germline CDR1 and CDR2 sequences are SGHAT and FQNNGV. This CDR3 spans 14 amino acids. The V end was cut by 3 bases, the J end by 7 bases, with 13 bases between. CDR3 residues: CASSLDSGSNEQFF. The CDR3 DNA is TGTGCCAGCAGCTTGGACAGCGGAAGTAATGAGCAGTTCTTC.

This clonotype appeared a few times. The CDR3 sequence is CASSPELATPSTEAFF. The CDR3 nucleotides are TGTGCCAGTAGCCCCGAATTAGCCACTCCGAGCACTGAAGCTTTCTTT. The chain combines TRBV19 with TRBJ1-1; D remains ambiguous. The CDR3 is 16 residues long. Trimming removed 6 bases from V and 4 bases from J, with 21 bases in between. Germline-derived CDR1 and CDR2 are LNHDA and SQIVND (reference sequence). Using reference TRBV19 and TRBJ1-1 for the parts outside the CDR3, the full variable domain is DGGITQSPKYLFRKEGQNVTLSCEQNLNHDAMYWYRQDPGQGLRLIYYSQIVNDFQKGDIAEGYSVSREKKESFPLTVTSAQKNPTAFYLCASSPELATPSTEAFFGQGTRLTVV.

This rearrangement joins TRBV6-5 to TRBJ2-7; 14 positions agree with TRBD2. The CDR3 runs 16 residues. CDR1 and CDR2 from the germline V gene are MNHEY and SVGAGI. The V segment lost 4 bases and the J segment 4 bases; nucleotides outside the gene matches: 6. The CDR3 spells CASSSRLAGGPYEQYF. The CDR3 DNA reads as TGTGCCAGCAGTTCGAGACTAGCGGGAGGGCCTTACGAGCAGTACTTC.

This clonotype occurred a few times. V and J are TRBV15 and TRBJ1-5; 10 bases align to TRBD1. The germline V gene encodes CDR1 LNHNV and CDR2 YYDKDF (reference sequence). This CDR3 has 15 residues. Trimming cost V 3 bases and J 7 bases; bases outside gene matches: 6. CDR3 amino acids: CATSRARDRGQPQHF. The CDR3 DNA is TGTGCCACCAGCAGGGCCCGGGACAGGGGCCAGCCCCAGCATTTT.

In this sample, this clonotype turned up a few times. The chain uses TRBV7-2 and TRBJ1-4; D not resolved. The V gene's germline CDR1 is SGHTA and CDR2 FQGNSA. The germline V and J ends were trimmed by 0 bases and 7 bases, with 12 bases remaining between them. The length of the CDR3 is 15 residues. CDR3 protein: CASSLAVTAGEKLFF. CDR3 nucleotide sequence: TGTGCCAGCAGCTTAGCCGTAACTGCAGGTGAAAAACTGTTTTTT.

The genes are TRBV6-5 and TRBJ2-3, with TRBD2 identical over 8 bases. Per the germline V gene, CDR1 is MNHEY and CDR2 is SVGAGI. V gave up 9 bases and J gave up 1 base; unmatched junction bases: 9. The CDR3 contains 15 residues. The CDR3 DNA reads as TGTGCCAGTAGCGACACTAGCGGCCGCACAGATACGCAGTATTTT. It translates to CASSDTSGRTDTQYF.

The chain couples TRBV2 to TRBJ2-3, with D hard to call. CDR3 length: 14 amino acids. Germline V gene sequence: CDR1 SNHLY, CDR2 FYNNEI. Trimming removed 3 bases at V and 2 bases at J, with 9 bases between. In DNA, the CDR3 is TGTGCCAGCAGTGACTCGCGACCCACAGATACGCAGTATTTT. It codes for CASSDSRPTDTQYF. The variable domain in full, with the rest retrieved from reference TRBV2 and TRBJ2-3, is EPEVTQTPSHQVTQMGQEVILRCVPISNHLYFYWYRQILGQKVEFLVSFYNNEISEKSEIFDDQFSVERPDGSNFTLKIRSTKLEDSAMYFCASSDSRPTDTQYFGPGTRLTVL.

This chain uses TRBV11-1 with TRBJ2-3; TRBD2 matches 7 bases. The CDR3 is 14 amino acids. CDR1 is SGHAT and CDR2 is FQDESV in the germline V gene (reference sequence). J was trimmed by 1 base and V by 7 bases; bases with no gene match: 5. For the CDR3, the DNA is TGTGCCAGCAACCGGGGGGATCGCACAGATACGCAGTATTTT. This sequence encodes CASNRGDRTDTQYF. Combining the CDR3 with reference TRBV11-1 and TRBJ2-3 gives the whole variable domain EAEVAQSPRYKITEKSQAVAFWCDPISGHATLYWYRQILGQGPELLVQFQDESVVDDSQLPKDRFSAERLKGVDSTLKIQPAELGDSAMYLCASNRGDRTDTQYFGPGTRLTVL.

The V gene is TRBV20-1, the J gene TRBJ1-5, with D maybe TRBD1 (6 bases). CDR3 size: 13 residues. From germline, CDR1 is DFQATT and CDR2 SNEGSKA (reference sequence). V was trimmed by 0 bases and J by 7 bases, leaving 10 bases between them. The CDR3 here is CSARDRGKQPQHF. The CDR3 bases are TGCAGTGCTAGAGACAGGGGAAAACAGCCCCAGCATTTT.

The chain uses TRBV12-3 or TRBV12-4 and TRBJ1-3; D may be TRBD1 (6 bases). The CDR3 extends over 17 amino acids. CDR3 sequence reads: CASGPFDRDNRSNTIYF. For the CDR3, the DNA is TGTGCTAGTGGCCCCTTTGATCGGGACAACAGATCAAACACCATATATTTT.

J is TRBJ2-5 and V is TRBV7-2; no definite D call. The V gene lost 5 bases and the J gene lost 0 bases, with 13 bases spanning the gap. The CDR3 covers 15 residues. CDR1 and CDR2 (germline): SGHTA, FQGNSA. CDR3 sequence: CASSAHVTYQETQYF. In DNA, the CDR3 is TGTGCCAGCAGCGCACATGTGACGTACCAAGAGACCCAGTACTTC.

The chain joins TRBV9 to TRBJ2-7; D is possibly TRBD1 (5 bases). CDR1 and CDR2 from the germline V gene are SGDLS and YYNGEE. Trimming removed 4 bases from V and 5 bases from J, with 16 bases in between. The CDR3 spans 14 residues. The CDR3 spells CASSPQGVGDEQYF. The CDR3 region has the DNA TGTGCCAGCAGCCCCCAGGGTGTAGGGGACGAGCAGTACTTC.

This chain connects TRBV10-3 to TRBJ1-6; D gene ambiguous. Trimming removed 11 bases from V and 1 base from J, with 12 bases in between. The CDR3 runs 14 residues. Germline V gene data show CDR1 as ENHRY and CDR2 as SYGVKD. As DNA, the CDR3 is TGTGCCTCGACCGGACGATCCTATAATTCACCCCTCCACTTT. Translation gives CASTGRSYNSPLHF.

Regarding this clonotype: This may stem from a read error, because a much larger clone lies one nucleotide away. The chain combines TRBV10-1 with TRBJ2-3, with 13 bases lining up with TRBD2. This CDR3 is built from 16 residues. CDR1 and CDR2 from the germline V gene are WNHNN and SYGVQD (reference sequence). The CDR3, as DNA: TGCGCCAGCAGGCCGTGGACTAGCGGGGGAGCAGATACGCAGTGTTTT. This gives the protein CASRPWTSGGADTQCF.

V usage is TRBV11-2 and J usage is TRBJ2-7; D is ambiguous. Germline loops: CDR1 SGHAT, CDR2 FQNNGV. This CDR3 region has 12 residues. Trimming left V 6 bases short and J 5 bases short, with 11 bases between. DNA for the CDR3: TGTGCCAGCAGTTTACGGGTAGACGAGCAGTACTTC. Its protein product is CASSLRVDEQYF.

This clonotype has a handful of counts. The J gene is TRBJ1-1, the V gene TRBV5-1; the D is unclear. Per germline, CDR1 SGHRS and CDR2 YFSETQ. CDR3 size: 16 residues. V lost 0 bases to trimming and J lost 0 bases, with 12 bases between them. CDR3 bases: TGCGCCAGCAGCTTGGCCCAGGCAGGCATGAACACTGAAGCTTTCTTT. Translation: CASSLAQAGMNTEAFF.

This clonotype was picked up a small number of times. The chain employs TRBV19 and TRBJ2-1; TRBD1 matches at 10 bases. J was trimmed by 4 bases and V by 7 bases; bases with no gene match: 4. Germline V gene data show CDR1 as LNHDA and CDR2 as SQIVND (reference sequence). The CDR3 covers 14 residues. Here the CDR3 reads CASKGQGTYNEQFF. CDR3 coding DNA: TGTGCCAGTAAGGGACAGGGGACTTACAATGAGCAGTTCTTC.

For the CDR3, the DNA is TGTGCCAGCAGCTTGGACCAAGGGGAAGGCTACACCTTC. Protein sequence: CASSLDQGEGYTF. The chain is built from TRBV5-6 and TRBJ1-2, with D maybe TRBD1 (5 bases). V was clipped by 0 bases and J by 8 bases, with 11 bases between them. The CDR3 is 13 amino acids. In germline, CDR1 is SGHDT, CDR2 YYEEEE. The whole variable domain, remainder taken from reference TRBV5-6 and TRBJ1-2, is DAGVTQSPTHLIKTRGQQVTLRCSPKSGHDTVSWYQQALGQGPQFIFQYYEEEERQRGNFPDRFSGHQFPNYSSELNVNALLLGDSALYLCASSLDQGEGYTFGSGTRLTVV.

This sequence joins TRBV20-1 and TRBJ2-5; no definite D call. The CDR3 loop spans 12 amino acids. Germline CDR1 and CDR2: DFQATT and SNEGSKA (reference sequence). With 6 bases removed from V and 5 bases from J, the gap between germline ends came to 13 bases. The CDR3 DNA reads as TGCAGTGCGGTCCAATCAATGGAGACCCAGTACTTC. Its translation: CSAVQSMETQYF.

V and J are TRBV30 and TRBJ1-2; D is unclear. The germline V and J ends were trimmed by 4 bases and 7 bases, with 22 bases remaining between them. This CDR3 is built from 15 residues. Per germline, CDR1 GTSNPN and CDR2 SVGIG (reference sequence). The DNA for the CDR3 is TGTGCCTGGACCCTACTGTACGGTACCGAGGGTGGCTACACCTTC. Translated, it gives CAWTLLYGTEGGYTF.

CDR3: CASSEVVSGRETQYF. The CDR3 DNA sequence: TGTGCCAGCAGTGAAGTAGTCTCAGGGCGGGAGACCCAGTACTTC. The J gene is TRBJ2-5, the V gene TRBV6-1; TRBD1 is a possible D gene (5 bases). Per the germline V gene, CDR1 is MNHNS and CDR2 is SASEGT. The CDR3 is made up of 15 amino acids. V dropped 1 base and J dropped 5 bases, with 14 bases sitting between them.

This clonotype came up a few times. The genes are TRBV11-2 and TRBJ2-1; possibly TRBD2 for D (6 bases). Between the trimmed V and J ends, which lost 1 base and 7 bases, there was a span of 17 bases. CDR3 size: 16 residues. Germline V gives CDR1 SGHAT, CDR2 FQNNGV. Written as DNA, the CDR3 is TGTGCCAGCAGCTTAGTTTTAGGACGCGGGATGAATGAGCAGTTCTTC. This gives the protein CASSLVLGRGMNEQFF.

The rearrangement joins TRBV24-1 to TRBJ2-1, with D possibly being TRBD2 (6 bases). Germline V CDR1 and CDR2: KGHDR, SFDVKD. V was clipped by 3 bases and J by 2 bases, with 13 bases between them. The length of the CDR3 is 16 residues. The CDR3 loop reads CATSDPASATYNEQFF. The CDR3 DNA reads as TGTGCCACCAGTGATCCAGCTAGCGCTACCTACAATGAGCAGTTCTTC.

This clonotype was detected only a few times. CDR3 coding DNA: TGCAGTGCTAGAGTTACGGGTGGCAATCAGCCCCAGCATTTT. Protein: CSARVTGGNQPQHF. The chain combines TRBV20-1 with TRBJ1-5; D uncertain. This CDR3 is built from 14 residues. Germline CDR1 is DFQATT and CDR2 is SNEGSKA (reference sequence). Trimming removed 1 base from V and 2 bases from J, with 9 bases in between.

V and J are TRBV5-1 and TRBJ2-5; 8 bases are shared with TRBD1. Unmatched junction bases numbered 6, after V lost 4 bases and J lost 1 base. CDR1 and CDR2 from the germline V gene are SGHRS and YFSETQ. CDR3 length equals 15 residues. CDR3 sequence reads: CASSHGQGGQETQYF. In nucleotides, the CDR3 is TGCGCCAGCAGCCATGGACAGGGAGGCCAAGAGACCCAGTACTTC.

This clonotype came up many times. The chain joins TRBV30 to TRBJ2-7; TRBD2 aligns across 11 bases. Germline V gives CDR1 GTSNPN, CDR2 SVGIG (reference sequence). CDR3 length: 12 amino acids. The ends lost 8 bases at V and 4 bases at J; junction bases unmatched: 4. The CDR3 region is CAATSGSYEQYF. In nucleotides, the CDR3 is TGTGCCGCTACTAGCGGGAGTTACGAGCAGTACTTC.

The chain couples TRBV12-3 or TRBV12-4 to TRBJ2-7; 8 nucleotides line up with TRBD2. V lost 5 bases, J lost 2 bases, and 2 bases stayed unmatched. The CDR3 totals 13 residues. CDR3 sequence: CASSTSGAYEQYF. The CDR3 coding sequence is TGTGCCAGCAGTACTAGCGGTGCCTACGAGCAGTACTTC.

The V and J genes are TRBV5-6 and TRBJ1-2; D is possibly TRBD1 (5 bases). The V gene's germline CDR1 is SGHDT and CDR2 YYEEEE. The CDR3 totals 16 residues. The V end lost 4 bases, the J end lost 4 bases, and 20 bases lay between the germline ends. Here the CDR3 DNA reads TGTGCCAGCAGCGACGACAGCCTATTTATACTCTATGGCTACACCTTC. Its translation is CASSDDSLFILYGYTF.